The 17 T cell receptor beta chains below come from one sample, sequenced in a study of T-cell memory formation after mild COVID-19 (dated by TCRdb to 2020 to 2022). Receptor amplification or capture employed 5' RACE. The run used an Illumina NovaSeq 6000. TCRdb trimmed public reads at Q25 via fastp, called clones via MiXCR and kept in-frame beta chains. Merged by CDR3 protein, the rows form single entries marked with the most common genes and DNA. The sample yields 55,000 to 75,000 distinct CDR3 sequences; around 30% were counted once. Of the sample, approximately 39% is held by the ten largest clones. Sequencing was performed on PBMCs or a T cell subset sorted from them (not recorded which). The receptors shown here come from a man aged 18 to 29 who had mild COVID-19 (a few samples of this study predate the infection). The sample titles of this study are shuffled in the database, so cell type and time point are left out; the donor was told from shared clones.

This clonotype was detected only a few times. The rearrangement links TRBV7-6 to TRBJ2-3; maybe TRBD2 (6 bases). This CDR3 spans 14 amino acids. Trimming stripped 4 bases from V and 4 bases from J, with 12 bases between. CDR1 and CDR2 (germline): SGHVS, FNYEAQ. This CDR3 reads CASSSGTPSDTQYF. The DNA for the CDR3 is TGTGCCAGCAGCTCCGGGACTCCTTCAGATACGCAGTATTTT. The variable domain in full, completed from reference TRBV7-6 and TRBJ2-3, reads GAGVSQSPRYKVTKRGQDVALRCDPISGHVSLYWYRQALGQGPEFLTYFNYEAQQDKSGLPNDRFSAERPEGSISTLTIQRTEQRDSAMYRCASSSGTPSDTQYFGPGTRLTVL.

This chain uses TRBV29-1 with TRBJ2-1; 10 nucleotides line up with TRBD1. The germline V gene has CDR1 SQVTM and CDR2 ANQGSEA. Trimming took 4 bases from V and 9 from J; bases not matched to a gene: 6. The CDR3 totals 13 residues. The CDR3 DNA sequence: TGCAGCGTTGCCGGGACAGGGGATAGTGAGCAGTTCTTC. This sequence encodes CSVAGTGDSEQFF.

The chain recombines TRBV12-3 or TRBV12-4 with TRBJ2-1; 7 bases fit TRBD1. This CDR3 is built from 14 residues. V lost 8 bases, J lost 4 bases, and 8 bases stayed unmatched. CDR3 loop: CASGPGQVYNEQFF. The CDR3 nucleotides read TGTGCCAGCGGCCCTGGACAGGTTTACAATGAGCAGTTCTTC.

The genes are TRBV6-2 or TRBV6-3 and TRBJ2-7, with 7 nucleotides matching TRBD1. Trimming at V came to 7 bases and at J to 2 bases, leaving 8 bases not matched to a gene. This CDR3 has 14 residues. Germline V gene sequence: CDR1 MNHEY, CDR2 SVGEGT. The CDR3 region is CASKLRDRPYEQYV. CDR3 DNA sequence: TGTGCCAGCAAGTTGAGGGACAGACCCTACGAGCAGTACGTC.

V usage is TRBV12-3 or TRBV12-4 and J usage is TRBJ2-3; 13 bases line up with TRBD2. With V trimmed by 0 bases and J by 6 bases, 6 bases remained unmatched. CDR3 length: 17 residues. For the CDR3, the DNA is TGTGCCAGCAGTTTAGCACTAGCGGGGGGGCCTGGGGATACGCAGTATTTT. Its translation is CASSLALAGGPGDTQYF.

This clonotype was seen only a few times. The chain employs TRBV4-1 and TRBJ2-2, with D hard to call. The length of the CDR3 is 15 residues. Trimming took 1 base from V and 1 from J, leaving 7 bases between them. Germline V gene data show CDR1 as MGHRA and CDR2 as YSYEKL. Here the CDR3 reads CASSQGRQNTGELFF. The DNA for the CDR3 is TGCGCCAGCAGCCAAGGCCGCCAGAACACCGGGGAGCTGTTTTTT.

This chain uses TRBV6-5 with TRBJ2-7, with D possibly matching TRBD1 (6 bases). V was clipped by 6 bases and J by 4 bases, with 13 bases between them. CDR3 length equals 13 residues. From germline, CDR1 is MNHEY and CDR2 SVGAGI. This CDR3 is CASRGLDSYEQYV. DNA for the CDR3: TGTGCCAGCAGGGGATTGGACAGTTACGAGCAGTACGTC.

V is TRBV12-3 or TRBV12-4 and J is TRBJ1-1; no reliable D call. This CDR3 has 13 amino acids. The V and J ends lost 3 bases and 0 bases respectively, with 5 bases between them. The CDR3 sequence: CASSLRVNTEAFF. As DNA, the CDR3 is TGTGCCAGCAGTTTGCGTGTGAACACTGAAGCTTTCTTT.

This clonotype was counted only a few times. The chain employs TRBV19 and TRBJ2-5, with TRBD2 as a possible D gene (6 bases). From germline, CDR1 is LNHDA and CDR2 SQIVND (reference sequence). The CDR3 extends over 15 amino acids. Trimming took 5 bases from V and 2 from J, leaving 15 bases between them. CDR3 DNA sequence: TGTGCCAGTAGTCCCGCGGGGACCGAACAAGAGACCCAGTACTTC. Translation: CASSPAGTEQETQYF.

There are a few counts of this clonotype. The CDR3 here is CASSLVAQATDTQYF. The CDR3 DNA is TGCGCCAGCAGCTTGGTAGCTCAGGCCACAGATACGCAGTATTTT. The chain joins TRBV5-1 to TRBJ2-3; no clear D gene. The CDR3 length is 15 residues. V was cut by 0 bases and J by 2 bases, with 10 bases left in between. Germline V gene data show CDR1 as SGHRS and CDR2 as YFSETQ.

The chain's CDR3 is CATQRDANTGELFF. CDR3 nucleotides: TGTGCCACCCAGCGGGACGCGAACACCGGGGAGCTGTTTTTT. This chain links TRBV24-1 with TRBJ2-2, with 7 nucleotides matching TRBD2. V trimming: 9 bases; J trimming: 0 bases; junction bases outside the gene matches: 3. Germline CDR1 KGHDR, CDR2 SFDVKD. This CDR3 is built from 14 residues.

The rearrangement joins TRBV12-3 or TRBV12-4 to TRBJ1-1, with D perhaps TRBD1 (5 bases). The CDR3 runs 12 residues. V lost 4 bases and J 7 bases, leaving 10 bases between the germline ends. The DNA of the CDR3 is TGTGCCAGCAGTTACGGGACGATTGAAGCTTTCTTT. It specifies CASSYGTIEAFF.

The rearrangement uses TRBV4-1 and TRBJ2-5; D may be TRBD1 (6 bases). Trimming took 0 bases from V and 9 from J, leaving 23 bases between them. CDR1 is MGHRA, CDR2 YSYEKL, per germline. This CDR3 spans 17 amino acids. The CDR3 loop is CASSQEGAGEDSRSQYF. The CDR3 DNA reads TGCGCCAGCAGCCAAGAAGGGGCAGGGGAAGATTCGAGGTCCCAGTACTTC.

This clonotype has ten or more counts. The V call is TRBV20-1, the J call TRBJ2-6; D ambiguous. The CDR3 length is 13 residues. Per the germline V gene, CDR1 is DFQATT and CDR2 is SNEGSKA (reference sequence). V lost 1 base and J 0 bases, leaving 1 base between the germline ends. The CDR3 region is CSARVSGANVLTF. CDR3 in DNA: TGCAGTGCTAGAGTCTCTGGGGCCAACGTCCTGACTTTC.

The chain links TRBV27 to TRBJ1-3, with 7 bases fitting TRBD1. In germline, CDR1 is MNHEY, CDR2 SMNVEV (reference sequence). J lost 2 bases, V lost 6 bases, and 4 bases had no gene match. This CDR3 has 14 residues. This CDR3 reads CASRETGTGNTIYF. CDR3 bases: TGTGCCAGCAGAGAGACAGGGACTGGAAACACCATATATTTT.

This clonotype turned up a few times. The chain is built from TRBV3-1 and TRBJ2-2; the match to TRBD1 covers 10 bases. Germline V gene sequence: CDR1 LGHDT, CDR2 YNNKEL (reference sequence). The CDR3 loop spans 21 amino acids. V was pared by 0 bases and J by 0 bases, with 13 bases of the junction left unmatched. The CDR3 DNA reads TGTGCCAGCAGCCAAGACGCGATAGGGACAGGGGTAATCGCGAACACCGGGGAGCTGTTTTTT. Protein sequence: CASSQDAIGTGVIANTGELFF.

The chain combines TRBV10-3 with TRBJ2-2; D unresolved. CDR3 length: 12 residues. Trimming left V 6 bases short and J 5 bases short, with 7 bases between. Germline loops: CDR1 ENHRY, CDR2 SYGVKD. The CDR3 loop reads CAIRLVTGELFF. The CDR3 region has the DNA TGTGCCATCAGGCTGGTTACCGGGGAGCTGTTTTTT.